A selection of T cell receptor beta chains follows, all from one sample in a study of blood T cell repertoires in COVID-19. Assay: immunoSEQ multiplex PCR; the TCRdb copy retains only in-frame clones and omits some. This table has around 270,000 clones, around 90% appearing once. The sample consisted of peripheral blood. These receptor sequences come from an older woman with COVID-19, enrolled during active disease. CDR3s include the opening cysteine and the closing phenylalanine or tryptophan. The order of the fields is V gene, D gene, CDR3 length, J gene, clone size, CDR3 protein, CDR3 DNA. A D gene is named only where the DNA matches it firmly. Where a row states a size, it is once, few, many or the class of an expanded clone; other rows omit it.

v_gene: TRBV3-1/TRBV3-2
d_gene: TRBD1
len: 17
j_gene: TRBJ1-1
abundance: .
CDR3aa: CASSQQGTGARKTEAFF
CDR3nt: TGTGCCAGCAGCCAGCAGGGGACAGGGGCGAGGAAGACTGAAGCTTTCTTT

v_gene: TRBV29-1
d_gene: TRBD2
len: 13
j_gene: TRBJ2-3
abundance: once
CDR3aa: CSGGHSGRGTQYF
CDR3nt: TGCAGCGGGGGCCATAGCGGGAGGGGCACGCAGTATTTT

v_gene: TRBV6-5
d_gene: .
len: 14
j_gene: TRBJ1-2
abundance: .
CDR3aa: CASSYVRGNYGYTF
CDR3nt: TGTGCCAGCAGTTACGTGCGGGGTAACTATGGCTACACCTTC

v_gene: TRBV2
d_gene: TRBD2
len: 15
j_gene: TRBJ2-2
abundance: once
CDR3aa: CASKWGSTVRGGLFF
CDR3nt: TGTGCCAGCAAGTGGGGGTCCACCGTCCGCGGGGGGCTGTTTTTT

v_gene: TRBV28
d_gene: .
len: 12
j_gene: TRBJ2-7
abundance: .
CDR3aa: CASSLARYEQYF
CDR3nt: TGTGCCAGCAGTTTAGCGCGGTACGAGCAGTACTTC

v_gene: TRBV6-4
d_gene: TRBD2
len: 15
j_gene: TRBJ2-1
abundance: .
CDR3aa: CASSVAGGPYIEQFF
CDR3nt: TGTGCCAGCAGTGTGGCGGGAGGGCCTTATATCGAGCAGTTCTTC

v_gene: TRBV6-5
d_gene: .
len: 15
j_gene: TRBJ1-4
abundance: .
CDR3aa: CASSSLTAFNEKLFF
CDR3nt: TGTGCCAGCAGTTCCTTGACAGCCTTTAATGAAAAACTGTTTTTT

v_gene: TRBV7-8
d_gene: .
len: 15
j_gene: TRBJ1-4
abundance: .
CDR3aa: CASSPEATLGEKLFF
CDR3nt: TGTGCCAGCAGCCCGGAGGCCACCCTAGGGGAAAAACTGTTTTTT

v_gene: TRBV19
d_gene: .
len: 15
j_gene: TRBJ2-3
abundance: .
CDR3aa: CASSNRAFPADTQYF
CDR3nt: TGTGCCAGTAGTAACAGGGCGTTTCCAGCAGATACGCAGTATTTT

v_gene: TRBV28
d_gene: .
len: 17
j_gene: TRBJ2-6
abundance: .
CDR3aa: CASSFRGRGSGANVLTF
CDR3nt: TGTGCCAGCAGTTTCCGCGGTCGCGGCTCTGGGGCCAACGTCCTGACTTTC

v_gene: TRBV19
d_gene: TRBD1
len: 15
j_gene: TRBJ1-1
abundance: .
CDR3aa: CASSILGQGNTEAFF
CDR3nt: TGTGCCAGTAGTATCCTAGGACAGGGGAACACTGAAGCTTTCTTT

v_gene: TRBV28
d_gene: .
len: 18
j_gene: TRBJ2-3
abundance: medium-sized
CDR3aa: CASSFLEELTWGADTQYF
CDR3nt: TGTGCCAGCAGTTTTTTAGAAGAGCTGACGTGGGGGGCAGATACGCAGTATTTT

v_gene: TRBV30
d_gene: .
len: 17
j_gene: TRBJ1-5
abundance: few
CDR3aa: CAWSLALTFDSNQPQHF
CDR3nt: TGTGCCTGGAGTCTAGCCCTGACGTTCGATAGCAATCAGCCCCAGCATTTT

v_gene: TRBV10-3
d_gene: TRBD1
len: 18
j_gene: TRBJ1-1
abundance: .
CDR3aa: CAISESAGGIFGNTEAFF
CDR3nt: TGTGCCATCAGTGAGTCGGCAGGGGGCATTTTTGGGAACACTGAAGCTTTCTTT

v_gene: TRBV7-6
d_gene: .
len: 15
j_gene: TRBJ1-5
abundance: .
CDR3aa: CASSSDSRRGQPQHF
CDR3nt: TGTGCCAGCAGTTCTGACTCCCGACGGGGTCAGCCCCAGCATTTT

v_gene: TRBV7-8
d_gene: .
len: 13
j_gene: TRBJ1-1
abundance: .
CDR3aa: CASSVRQNTEAFF
CDR3nt: TGTGCCAGCAGCGTGAGACAGAACACTGAAGCTTTCTTT

v_gene: TRBV9
d_gene: .
len: 13
j_gene: TRBJ1-1
abundance: .
CDR3aa: CASSVESDTEAFF
CDR3nt: TGTGCCAGCAGCGTAGAGAGTGACACTGAAGCTTTCTTT

v_gene: TRBV28
d_gene: .
len: 14
j_gene: TRBJ2-3
abundance: once
CDR3aa: CASSPAEGTDTQYF
CDR3nt: TGTGCCAGCAGTCCGGCGGAGGGCACAGATACGCAGTATTTT

v_gene: TRBV6-2/TRBV6-3
d_gene: TRBD2
len: 14
j_gene: TRBJ2-1
abundance: .
CDR3aa: CASSYLRLANEQFF
CDR3nt: TGTGCCAGCAGTTACCTCAGACTAGCCAATGAGCAGTTCTTC

v_gene: TRBV4-2
d_gene: TRBD2
len: 18
j_gene: TRBJ2-7
abundance: .
CDR3aa: CASSQGLAGRGARNEQYF
CDR3nt: TGTGCCAGCAGCCAAGGCCTAGCGGGGAGGGGTGCCCGAAACGAGCAGTACTTC

v_gene: TRBV5-1
d_gene: .
len: 13
j_gene: TRBJ1-1
abundance: few
CDR3aa: CASSPSGNTEAFF
CDR3nt: TGCGCCAGCAGCCCATCCGGGAACACTGAAGCTTTCTTT

v_gene: TRBV7-2
d_gene: .
len: 17
j_gene: TRBJ2-3
abundance: .
CDR3aa: CASSQNRRGGGTDTQYF
CDR3nt: TGTGCCAGCAGCCAGAACCGAAGAGGGGGAGGCACAGATACGCAGTATTTT

v_gene: TRBV7-2
d_gene: TRBD2
len: 15
j_gene: TRBJ2-7
abundance: .
CDR3aa: CASSYGTSAAYEQYF
CDR3nt: TGTGCCAGCAGCTACGGGACTAGCGCCGCCTACGAGCAGTACTTC

v_gene: TRBV30
d_gene: .
len: 12
j_gene: TRBJ1-1
abundance: .
CDR3aa: CAWGQTGTEAFF
CDR3nt: TGTGCCTGGGGGCAAACGGGGACTGAAGCTTTCTTT

v_gene: TRBV6-5
d_gene: .
len: 14
j_gene: TRBJ2-7
abundance: .
CDR3aa: CATRRRGSSYEQYF
CDR3nt: TGTGCCACGCGTCGGAGAGGGTCGTCCTACGAGCAGTACTTC

v_gene: TRBV6-6
d_gene: .
len: 13
j_gene: TRBJ1-1
abundance: .
CDR3aa: CASSSFMNTEAFF
CDR3nt: TGTGCCAGCAGTTCCTTTATGAACACTGAAGCTTTCTTT

v_gene: TRBV4-3
d_gene: TRBD1
len: 15
j_gene: TRBJ1-2
abundance: .
CDR3aa: CASSQDMTGNYGYTF
CDR3nt: TGCGCCAGCAGCCAAGATATGACAGGGAACTATGGCTACACCTTC

v_gene: TRBV28
d_gene: TRBD2
len: 15
j_gene: TRBJ2-1
abundance: once
CDR3aa: CASSLSGLAGWMQFF
CDR3nt: TGTGCCAGCAGTTTATCGGGACTAGCGGGATGGATGCAGTTCTTC